Listed here are 30 T cell receptor beta chains from one sample, sequenced in a study of yellow fever vaccine responses in identical twins. MiXCR, run by TCRdb on the RT-PCR reads, gives a single entry per CDR3 protein. The data contain about 10,000 distinct CDR3 sequences, around four fifths of them seen just once; the ten biggest clones take up 2% to 2.5%. Sequences were derived from T cells from blood (PBMCs), unsorted or a sorted subset (not recorded which), sampled before or after yellow fever vaccination (not recorded which). Source of these receptors: a woman aged 18-30 years who received the yellow fever vaccine.

The CDR3 loop reads CASSIAGIGSTEAFF. CDR3 nucleotides: TGTGCCAGTAGCATTGCAGGGATCGGATCCACTGAAGCTTTCTTT. The V gene is TRBV19, the J gene TRBJ1-1, with D perhaps matching TRBD1 (5 bases). Germline CDR1 and CDR2: LNHDA and SQIVND (reference sequence). Trimming pared 6 bases from V and 4 bases from J, leaving 18 bases between. CDR3 length: 15 amino acids.

This clonotype was counted once. V usage is TRBV7-2 and J usage is TRBJ2-1; no clear D gene. The CDR3 is 11 amino acids. The V and J ends lost 6 bases and 6 bases respectively, with 6 bases between them. CDR1 and CDR2 from the germline V gene are SGHTA and FQGNSA. The chain's CDR3 is CASSRINEQFF. The DNA of the CDR3 is TGTGCCAGCAGTCGAATCAATGAGCAGTTCTTC. Full variable domain (rest looked up from reference TRBV7-2 and TRBJ2-1): GAGVSQSPSNKVTEKGKDVELRCDPISGHTALYWYRQSLGQGLEFLIYFQGNSAPDKSGLPSDRFSAERTGGSVSTLTIQRTQQEDSAVYLCASSRINEQFFGPGTRLTVL.

This chain connects TRBV5-1 to TRBJ2-7; unclear D gene. Trimming took 1 base from V and 0 from J, leaving 11 bases between them. Germline V gene data show CDR1 as SGHRS and CDR2 as YFSETQ. This CDR3 comprises 15 residues. The CDR3 here is CASSLTGGLSYEQYF. In DNA, the CDR3 is TGCGCCAGCAGCTTGACGGGCGGCCTCTCCTACGAGCAGTACTTC.

The V and J genes are TRBV7-6 and TRBJ2-1; 12 bases align to TRBD2. The CDR3 is 15 amino acids. CDR1 and CDR2 from the germline V gene are SGHVS and FNYEAQ. V trimming: 5 bases; J trimming: 7 bases; junction bases outside the gene matches: 6. CDR3 in amino acids: CASSLGLAGLNEQFF. CDR3 in DNA: TGTGCCAGCAGCCTGGGACTAGCGGGTCTTAATGAGCAGTTCTTC.

The chain has TRBV29-1 and TRBJ2-7; D is uncertain. The CDR3 is 12 residues long. Trimming shortened V by 0 bases and J by 7 bases, and 10 bases separated the two germline ends. Germline V gene data show CDR1 as SQVTM and CDR2 as ANQGSEA. CDR3 loop: CSVEDREEEQYF. CDR3 bases: TGCAGCGTTGAAGATCGCGAGGAAGAGCAGTACTTC.

This rearrangement joins TRBV29-1 to TRBJ2-2; possibly TRBD1 for D (5 bases). The CDR3 length is 13 residues. The germline CDR1 and CDR2 sequences are SQVTM and ANQGSEA. V was cut by 1 base and J by 6 bases, with 9 bases left in between. CDR3 protein: CSVEVPGPGELFF. CDR3 bases: TGCAGCGTTGAAGTACCAGGGCCCGGGGAGCTGTTTTTT.

V usage is TRBV12-5 and J usage is TRBJ1-1; D gene unclear. Germline V gene lookup returns CDR1 LGHNT and CDR2 FRNRAP. This CDR3 region has 13 residues. Trimming pared 1 base from V and 1 base from J, leaving 4 bases between. The CDR3 DNA is TGTGCTAGTGGTTTGGGCGGGAACACTGAAGCTTTCTTT. It encodes CASGLGGNTEAFF.

The chain couples TRBV29-1 to TRBJ2-3; 8 bases fit TRBD1. CDR3 size: 14 residues. Trimming cost V 6 bases and J 7 bases; bases outside gene matches: 12. Germline CDR1 is SQVTM and CDR2 is ANQGSEA. The CDR3 DNA is TGCAGCGTCGAACAGACAGGGGTTAGTTATACGCAGTATTTT. This encodes CSVEQTGVSYTQYF.

A few counts support this clonotype. V and J are TRBV13 and TRBJ1-3; D not certain. This CDR3 contains 14 residues. V was cut by 1 base and J by 3 bases, with 7 bases left in between. Germline V CDR1 and CDR2: PRHDT, FYEKMQ (reference sequence). The CDR3 DNA is TGTGCCAGCAGCTTAGATTCCATTGGAAACACCATATATTTT. It specifies CASSLDSIGNTIYF.

The DNA for the CDR3 is TGTGCCAGCAGCCCTGGCGGGGTGCGGGGTTATGGCTACACCTTC. Encoded protein: CASSPGGVRGYGYTF. The rearrangement uses TRBV14 and TRBJ1-2; D ambiguous. CDR3 length: 15 amino acids. CDR1 is SGHDN and CDR2 is FVKESK in the germline V gene. Trimming took 4 bases from V and 5 from J, leaving 17 bases between them.

The chain is built from TRBV29-1 and TRBJ2-5, with D perhaps matching TRBD1 or TRBD2 (6 bases each). The ends were cut back, 5 bases at V and 2 bases at J, with 18 bases in the middle. CDR3 length: 15 amino acids. Germline lookup yields CDR1 SQVTM and CDR2 ANQGSEA. The CDR3 is CSVSGGTGNQETQYF. Here the CDR3 DNA reads TGCAGCGTTTCCGGGGGAACAGGGAATCAAGAGACCCAGTACTTC.

Only one count was recorded for this clonotype. This rearrangement joins TRBV9 to TRBJ2-3, with 15 bases aligning to TRBD2. V gave up 3 bases and J gave up 3 bases; unmatched junction bases: 8. This CDR3 region has 18 residues. Per germline, CDR1 SGDLS and CDR2 YYNGEE. The CDR3 is CASSAGLAGGPRTDTQYF. As DNA, the CDR3 is TGTGCCAGCAGCGCCGGACTAGCGGGAGGGCCACGGACAGATACGCAGTATTTT.

The chain recombines TRBV5-1 with TRBJ2-6; TRBD1 is a possible D gene (5 bases). V was pared by 0 bases and J by 4 bases, with 11 bases between. This CDR3 contains 16 residues. Germline CDR1 SGHRS, CDR2 YFSETQ. The CDR3 bases are TGCGCCAGCAGCTTGGTCCGACAGCCCGGGGCCAACGTCCTGACTTTC. This translates into CASSLVRQPGANVLTF.

The V call is TRBV10-3, the J call TRBJ1-2, with 7 bases fitting TRBD1. The CDR3 extends over 14 amino acids. With 8 bases clipped from V and 0 bases from J, the junction kept 6 bases outside the gene matches. Germline V gene data show CDR1 as ENHRY and CDR2 as SYGVKD. The CDR3 loop reads CAIASDRANYGYTF. The CDR3 bases are TGTGCCATCGCGAGCGACAGGGCTAACTATGGCTACACCTTC.

The chain carries TRBV4-2 and TRBJ2-3, with 9 nucleotides matching TRBD1. In germline, CDR1 is LGHNA, CDR2 YNFKEQ. The CDR3 covers 16 residues. J was trimmed by 6 bases and V by 0 bases; bases with no gene match: 7. The CDR3 DNA is TGTGCCAGCAGCCAAGATGGGACAGGGACAGGTGATACGCAGTATTTT. Amino acid sequence: CASSQDGTGTGDTQYF.

This clonotype was seen only once. The chain employs TRBV18 and TRBJ2-3; possible D gene TRBD1, 6 bases. CDR3 length equals 13 residues. Germline V gives CDR1 KGHSH, CDR2 LQKENI. The V end lost 3 bases, the J end lost 6 bases, and 10 bases lay between the germline ends. CDR3 protein: CASSPSQGDTQYF. Written as DNA, the CDR3 is TGTGCCAGCTCACCCAGCCAGGGGGATACGCAGTATTTT. Based on the CDR3 plus reference TRBV18 and TRBJ2-3, the full variable domain is NAGVMQNPRHLVRRRGQEARLRCSPMKGHSHVYWYRQLPEEGLKFMVYLQKENIIDESGMPKERFSAEFPKEGPSILRIQQVVRGDSAAYFCASSPSQGDTQYFGPGTRLTVL.

This chain links TRBV15 with TRBJ1-1; D is unresolved. Trimming took 5 bases from V and 5 from J, leaving 9 bases between them. CDR1 is LNHNV and CDR2 is YYDKDF in the germline V gene (reference sequence). The CDR3 is 12 amino acids. CDR3 amino acids: CATSPGWTEAFF. In nucleotides, the CDR3 is TGTGCCACCAGCCCCGGTTGGACTGAAGCTTTCTTT.

This sequence joins TRBV3-1 and TRBJ2-1, with a tentative D call TRBD2 (6 bases). CDR1 and CDR2 from the germline V gene are LGHDT and YNNKEL (reference sequence). V was shortened by 6 bases and J by 7 bases, with 25 bases between the two germline ends. The CDR3 has 17 amino acids. CDR3 in amino acids: CASSPTYRSGRPNEQFF. The CDR3 region has the DNA TGTGCCAGCAGTCCTACTTATCGTAGCGGAAGACCTAATGAGCAGTTCTTC.

The gene calls are TRBV20-1 and TRBJ1-1; possible D gene TRBD1, 5 bases. V lost 0 bases and J lost 3, with 14 bases in between. The CDR3 contains 15 residues. Germline V gene data show CDR1 as DFQATT and CDR2 as SNEGSKA (reference sequence). CDR3 residues: CSARDMGGSDTEAFF. The CDR3 DNA follows: TGCAGTGCTAGAGATATGGGGGGGTCGGACACTGAAGCTTTCTTT.

The chain combines TRBV11-3 with TRBJ2-1; 7 nucleotides align to TRBD2. V dropped 0 bases and J dropped 6; count of bases not matched to a gene: 8. The CDR3 covers 16 residues. Germline V gives CDR1 SGHNT, CDR2 YENEEA. The CDR3 reads CASSLEQRGASNEQFF. For the CDR3, the DNA is TGTGCCAGCAGCTTAGAACAGCGGGGAGCATCCAATGAGCAGTTCTTC.

The chain joins TRBV12-3 or TRBV12-4 to TRBJ2-3; D is unclear. The CDR3 loop spans 13 amino acids. Trimming stripped 6 bases from V and 1 base from J, with 8 bases between. In DNA, the CDR3 is TGTGCCAGCAGCGGACCGGGCACAGATACGCAGTATTTT. Translating it yields CASSGPGTDTQYF.

This chain uses TRBV29-1 with TRBJ2-2; D unresolved. The CDR3 extends over 13 amino acids. Germline values: CDR1 SQVTM, CDR2 ANQGSEA. With 4 bases removed from V and 6 bases from J, the gap between germline ends came to 12 bases. Here the CDR3 DNA reads TGCAGCGTTGGGAACAGCCCCTCCGGGGAGCTGTTTTTT. Encoded protein: CSVGNSPSGELFF.

The gene calls are TRBV12-3 or TRBV12-4 and TRBJ1-5, with TRBD1 matching over 8 bases. J gave up 7 bases and V 6 bases, and 14 bases lay outside the gene matches. The CDR3 has 16 amino acids. CDR3 region: CASRSPQGALGQPQHF. In DNA form, the CDR3 reads TGTGCCAGCAGGTCCCCCCAGGGGGCGCTTGGCCAGCCCCAGCATTTT.

The gene calls are TRBV14 and TRBJ2-1; D gene unclear. Trimming left V 5 bases short and J 5 bases short, with 4 bases between. Germline CDR1 reads SGHDN; CDR2 reads FVKESK. The CDR3 consists of 11 residues. The CDR3 sequence is CASSINNEQFF. The CDR3 nucleotides are TGTGCCAGCAGCATCAACAATGAGCAGTTCTTC.

This clonotype was picked up a small number of times. In DNA, the CDR3 is TGTGCCAGCAGCTTCCTTGTTAGCTCCTACAATGAGCAGTTCTTC. Translated: CASSFLVSSYNEQFF. The rearrangement links TRBV5-6 to TRBJ2-1; D uncertain. With 2 bases removed from V and 0 bases from J, the gap between germline ends came to 9 bases. Germline V gene data show CDR1 as SGHDT and CDR2 as YYEEEE. The CDR3 runs to 15 residues.

This chain links TRBV18 with TRBJ1-5, with 7 bases identical to TRBD1. The germline CDR1 and CDR2 sequences are KGHSH and LQKENI. V was clipped by 2 bases and J by 6 bases; unmatched bases: 1. The CDR3 length is 13 residues. The CDR3 DNA follows: TGTGCCAGCTCACCAGACAGGGTTCAGCCCCAGCATTTT. Its protein is CASSPDRVQPQHF. The variable domain in full, with the rest retrieved from reference TRBV18 and TRBJ1-5, is NAGVMQNPRHLVRRRGQEARLRCSPMKGHSHVYWYRQLPEEGLKFMVYLQKENIIDESGMPKERFSAEFPKEGPSILRIQQVVRGDSAAYFCASSPDRVQPQHFGDGTRLSIL.

The chain employs TRBV11-2 and TRBJ2-2; 11 nucleotides match TRBD1. CDR1 is SGHAT, CDR2 FQNNGV, per germline. The CDR3 runs 16 residues. V dropped 5 bases and J dropped 1; count of bases not matched to a gene: 3. The CDR3 sequence: CASSLGTGGNTGELFF. The CDR3 DNA follows: TGTGCCAGCAGCCTCGGGACAGGGGGGAACACCGGGGAGCTGTTTTTT. The complete variable domain, with remaining parts taken from reference TRBV11-2 and TRBJ2-2, reads EAGVAQSPRYKIIEKRQSVAFWCNPISGHATLYWYQQILGQGPKLLIQFQNNGVVDDSQLPKDRFSAERLKGVDSTLKIQPAKLEDSAVYLCASSLGTGGNTGELFFGEGSRLTVL.

This chain links TRBV10-3 with TRBJ1-6; D is possibly TRBD1 (5 bases). The CDR3 sequence is 15 residues long. From germline, CDR1 is ENHRY and CDR2 SYGVKD. Trimming removed 10 bases at V and 7 bases at J, with 20 bases between. The CDR3 DNA follows: TGTGCCACCCAGAAGGATCAGGGTACCAATTCACCCCTCCACTTT. It encodes CATQKDQGTNSPLHF.

This clonotype was picked up a small number of times. The chain combines TRBV5-5 with TRBJ2-5; no clear D gene. The V end lost 5 bases, the J end lost 1 base, and 9 bases lay between the germline ends. CDR3 length equals 13 residues. Germline V gene lookup returns CDR1 SGHKS and CDR2 YYEKEE (reference sequence). CDR3 amino acids: CASSSKPQETQYF. The CDR3 nucleotides are TGTGCCAGCAGTTCCAAACCCCAAGAGACCCAGTACTTC.

The CDR3 spells CSASTGRTEAFF. For the CDR3, the DNA is TGCAGTGCTAGTACAGGGCGGACTGAAGCTTTCTTT. V usage is TRBV20-1 and J usage is TRBJ1-1; tentative D call: TRBD1 (6 bases). There are 12 residues in the CDR3. V shed 3 bases and J shed 5 bases, with 10 bases lying between them. Germline lookup yields CDR1 DFQATT and CDR2 SNEGSKA (reference sequence).